Listed below are T cell receptor beta chains from one sample, sequenced in a study of OX40 agonist ivuxolimab in advanced cancers. The protocol was immunoSEQ multiplex PCR, while the TCRdb copy is restricted to in-frame clones and leaves out a portion. The sample holds roughly 100,000 clones, 95% to 96% seen once. The sequences come from CD4+ or CD8+ T cells sorted from blood, collected in a trial of the OX40 agonist ivuxolimab. Every receptor here comes from an adult with an advanced solid tumor such as melanoma, head and neck, liver or kidney cancer. Each CDR3 is given with its conserved first and last residue. The D gene is left open where the match is weak. Not all rows give a size; the values are once, few, many and, for expanded clones, a class.

TRBD1,13,TRBV19,TRBJ1-2,-,TGTGCCAGTAGTACAGGGACAGGGGATGGCTACACCTTC,CASSTGTGDGYTF
-,16,TRBV5-1,TRBJ1-4,-,TGCGCCAGCAGCCTGACAATACCCGGAACCAATGAAAAACTGTTTTTT,CASSLTIPGTNEKLFF
-,15,TRBV7-9,TRBJ2-3,-,TGTGCCAGCAGCTTAGCCAGCGCCGGCACAGATACGCAGTATTTT,CASSLASAGTDTQYF
TRBD2,15,TRBV7-9,TRBJ2-1,-,TGTGCCAGCAGCCTACCCGGGACTAGCGGCAATGAGCAGTTCTTC,CASSLPGTSGNEQFF
TRBD1,16,TRBV30,TRBJ1-1,-,TGTGCCTGGAGTGTAGGTCGCAGGGGGCAGAACACTGAAGCTTTCTTT,CAWSVGRRGQNTEAFF
-,11,TRBV2,TRBJ2-5,-,TGTGCCAGCAGCTTAGGTCCACAGTTGGACTTC,CASSLGPQLDF
-,15,TRBV4-1,TRBJ2-7,-,TGCGCCAGCAGCCAAGATGTTCTAGGCGGGAACCCGGAGTACTTC,CASSQDVLGGNPEYF
-,15,TRBV13,TRBJ2-4,-,TGTGCCAGCAGCCCGGTCCAGCCAGCCAAAAACATTCAGTACTTC,CASSPVQPAKNIQYF
TRBD2,15,TRBV9,TRBJ2-7,-,TGTGCCAGCACCGGGACTAGCGGGGGGGCCTACGAGCAGTACTTC,CASTGTSGGAYEQYF
-,11,TRBV4-1,TRBJ1-1,-,TGCGCCAGCAGCCAAGGACAGGAGGCTTTCTTT,CASSQGQEAFF
-,11,TRBV7-9,TRBJ2-7,few,TGTGCCAGCAGCACCACCTACGAGCAGTACTTC,CASSTTYEQYF
-,15,TRBV5-1,TRBJ2-2,-,TGCGCCAGCAGCTATTATCAGGGCGACACCGGGGAGCTGTTTTTT,CASSYYQGDTGELFF
-,13,TRBV11-3,TRBJ2-1,-,TGTGCCAGCAGCTTAACGGGGGATAATGAGCAGTTCTTC,CASSLTGDNEQFF
-,13,TRBV6-1,TRBJ2-2,-,TGTGCCAGCAGCCCCCAGGACACCGGGGAGCTGTTTTTT,CASSPQDTGELFF
TRBD2,17,TRBV7-3,TRBJ2-5,-,TGTGCCAGCAGCCCTCCTAGCGGGGGGCCGAGGCGAGAGACCCAGTACTTC,CASSPPSGGPRRETQYF
-,16,TRBV18,TRBJ2-1,-,TGTGCCAGCTCACCACCTGAGGGGGAATCCTACAATGAGCAGTTCTTC,CASSPPEGESYNEQFF
-,15,TRBV5-3,TRBJ2-5,-,TGTGCCAGACCTGGGGGCAGGGGAGGTGAAGAGACCCAGTACTTC,CARPGGRGGEETQYF
TRBD1,14,TRBV28,TRBJ2-5,-,TGTGCCAGCAGTTTAACAGGGGGAGAAGAGACCCAGTACTTC,CASSLTGGEETQYF
TRBD2,18,TRBV6-4,TRBJ2-6,-,TGTGCCAGCAGTCGTATACCTCCGAGCGGGGCTGGGGCCAACGTCCTGACTTTC,CASSRIPPSGAGANVLTF
-,15,TRBV5-4,TRBJ1-2,-,TGTGCCAGCACCTTGACAGGACCCGGCAGGTATGGCTACACCTTC,CASTLTGPGRYGYTF
-,13,TRBV7-6,TRBJ2-5,-,TGTGCCAGCAGCCCGTTTAGCCAAGAGACCCAGTACTTC,CASSPFSQETQYF
-,18,TRBV7-5,TRBJ2-7,-,TGTGCCAGAAGCTTAAGCTCCAAGTCCGGGCCTAGCTCCTACGAGCAGTACTTC,CARSLSSKSGPSSYEQYF
-,17,TRBV11-2,TRBJ2-2,-,TGTGCCAGCAGCTTAGAGGTTAACCTGTTATACACCGGGGAGCTGTTTTTT,CASSLEVNLLYTGELFF
-,15,TRBV13,TRBJ2-2,-,TGTGCCAGCAGCTCCCAGAATGCGAACACCGGGGAGCTGTTTTTT,CASSSQNANTGELFF
-,12,TRBV11-2,TRBJ2-1,-,TGTGCCAGCAGCTCGTTAGCTTTGGAGCAGTTCTTC,CASSSLALEQFF
-,17,TRBV7-6,TRBJ1-3,-,TGTGCCAGCAGCTTATTCGGGGGGGACGACTCTGGAAACACCATATATTTT,CASSLFGGDDSGNTIYF
TRBD2,14,TRBV4-1,TRBJ2-7,once,TGCGCCAGCAGCCAAAAAACCGGGACTACCGAGCAGTACTTC,CASSQKTGTTEQYF
-,17,TRBV4-3,TRBJ2-2,-,TGCGCCAGCAGCCAAGATCAGGACGCGAAATACACCGGGGAGCTGTTTTTT,CASSQDQDAKYTGELFF
-,19,TRBV2,TRBJ2-6,-,TGTGCCAGCAGTGAAGCGTCCGGTCGAGGGTTTTTTGGGGCCAACGTCCTGACTTTC,CASSEASGRGFFGANVLTF
-,14,TRBV7-2,TRBJ2-5,-,TGTGCCAGCAGCTTAACCGGACGAGGAGAGACCCAGTACTTC,CASSLTGRGETQYF
-,15,TRBV5-8,TRBJ1-3,-,TGTGCCAGCAGCTTCAAACAGACAACTGGAAACACCATATATTTT,CASSFKQTTGNTIYF
-,14,TRBV9,TRBJ2-5,-,TGTGCCAGCAGCTCCCGGGACTGGGAAGAGACCCAGTACTTC,CASSSRDWEETQYF
-,11,TRBV7-9,TRBJ2-7,-,TGTGCCAGCAGCCCTCGCTACGAGCAGTACTTC,CASSPRYEQYF
-,14,TRBV5-1,TRBJ2-7,once,TGCGCCAGCAGCTTGGGGGACCCTTATTACGAGCAGTACTTC,CASSLGDPYYEQYF
TRBD1,15,TRBV5-1,TRBJ1-1,-,TGCGCCAGCAGCTTGGAGGGACAGGGTCTCGGTGAAGCTTTCTTT,CASSLEGQGLGEAFF
-,11,TRBV7-9,TRBJ2-1,-,TGTGCCAGCAGCTTAGCAGGGGAGCAGTTCTTC,CASSLAGEQFF
TRBD1,13,TRBV2,TRBJ1-2,-,TGTGCCAGCCAATCGGGGACAGGGTCTGTCTACACCTTC,CASQSGTGSVYTF
-,13,TRBV27,TRBJ1-1,-,TGTGCCAGCAGCTCAGGGTGGAGGACTGAAGCTTTCTTT,CASSSGWRTEAFF
-,13,TRBV10-3,TRBJ2-5,-,TGTGCCATCAGCCCGGGTAACCAAGAGACCCAGTACTTC,CAISPGNQETQYF
-,16,TRBV7-2,TRBJ1-1,-,TGTGCCAGCAGCCCCACGGGGGTGGGCGTGAACACTGAAGCTTTCTTT,CASSPTGVGVNTEAFF
TRBD1,16,TRBV7-9,TRBJ1-1,few,TGTGCCAGCAGCCCCCGACAGGGATCCATGAACACTGAAGCTTTCTTT,CASSPRQGSMNTEAFF
-,18,TRBV4-1,TRBJ1-2,-,TGCGCCAGCAGCCAAGGTGGAACCGGGACAAAACTGAACTATGGCTACACCTTC,CASSQGGTGTKLNYGYTF
-,13,TRBV7-9,TRBJ2-7,few,TGTGCCAGCAGCCTAGAGGAAGCCTACGAGCAGTACTTC,CASSLEEAYEQYF
-,15,TRBV4-1,TRBJ1-4,-,TGCGCCAGCAGCCTCTACCACGGGACAAATGAAAAACTGTTTTTT,CASSLYHGTNEKLFF
-,12,TRBV18,TRBJ1-5,-,TGTGCCAGCTCGGATAGCAATCAGCCCCAGCATTTT,CASSDSNQPQHF
TRBD1,15,TRBV27,TRBJ2-5,-,TGTGCCAGCAGTCCCCGGACAGGGTTCCAAGAGACCCAGTACTTC,CASSPRTGFQETQYF
-,16,TRBV27,TRBJ2-1,-,TGTGCCAGCAGCTACCCCGGGGGTGAGTCCTACAATGAGCAGTTCTTC,CASSYPGGESYNEQFF
-,15,TRBV4-1,TRBJ1-1,-,TGCGCCAGCAGCCATGCTGATTTGGGGAACACTGAAGCTTTCTTT,CASSHADLGNTEAFF
-,13,TRBV7-9,TRBJ2-7,-,TGTGCCAGCAGCTCGGGACTTACATACGAGCAGTACTTC,CASSSGLTYEQYF
-,13,TRBV27,TRBJ2-1,-,TGTGCCACCCAAGATCCCCTATACAATGAGCAGTTCTTC,CATQDPLYNEQFF
-,15,TRBV27,TRBJ2-1,once,TGTGCCAGCAGTTTATCTGACGGATCCTACAATGAGCAGTTCTTC,CASSLSDGSYNEQFF
TRBD1,15,TRBV27,TRBJ1-5,-,TGTGCCAGCAGCCCGGACAGGGGGCTAAATCAGCCCCAGCATTTT,CASSPDRGLNQPQHF
TRBD1,18,TRBV19,TRBJ1-5,few,TGTGCCAGTAGTAACTCCCTTCCACTAACAGGGGACGATCAGCCCCAGCATTTT,CASSNSLPLTGDDQPQHF
TRBD2,16,TRBV7-6,TRBJ2-5,-,TGTGCCAGCAGCCGCCAGGCGCTAGCGGGGCTTGAGACCCAGTACTTC,CASSRQALAGLETQYF
-,9,TRBV29-1,TRBJ1-2,-,TGCAGCGTTCGGACCCTGCCCCGCTTC,CSVRTLPRF